A single sample is the source of the 16 T cell receptor beta chains below, sequenced in a study of blood T cell repertoires in COVID-19. The protocol was immunoSEQ multiplex PCR, while the TCRdb copy is restricted to in-frame clones and leaves out a portion. The sample includes 250,000 or so clones, around 79% of them seen just once. Sequenced sample: peripheral blood. The receptors derive from an elderly woman with acute or convalescent COVID-19.

The chain couples TRBV14 to TRBJ2-3; D is unresolved. Trimming left V 1 base short and J 2 bases short, with 10 bases between. Germline V gene lookup returns CDR1 SGHDN and CDR2 FVKESK. The CDR3 spans 15 residues. The CDR3 DNA reads TGTGCCAGCAGCCAAGGCCAGGAACACACAGATACGCAGTATTTT. This encodes CASSQGQEHTDTQYF.

This rearrangement joins TRBV5-1 to TRBJ2-7; weak D call: TRBD1 (6 bases). Germline V gene lookup returns CDR1 SGHRS and CDR2 YFSETQ. The V end lost 0 bases, the J end lost 2 bases, and 18 bases lay between the germline ends. The CDR3 has 17 residues. The CDR3 is CASSLGPTGSKTYEQYF. The CDR3 nucleotides are TGCGCCAGCAGCTTGGGCCCTACAGGGTCCAAAACCTACGAGCAGTACTTC.

The chain combines TRBV6-2 or TRBV6-3 with TRBJ1-5; D ambiguous. V shed 0 bases and J shed 7 bases, with 4 bases lying between them. Germline V gene lookup returns CDR1 MNHEY and CDR2 SVGEGT. The CDR3 loop spans 12 amino acids. CDR3 sequence (DNA): TGTGCCAGCAGTTACTCGAGGCAGCCCCAGCATTTT. As protein: CASSYSRQPQHF.

The genes are TRBV5-1 and TRBJ2-3, with 8 positions matching TRBD1. Germline loops: CDR1 SGHRS, CDR2 YFSETQ. V lost 1 base to trimming and J lost 0 bases; unmatched junction nucleotides: 16. CDR3 length equals 20 residues. The chain's CDR3 is CASSLWDPGTGPTSTDTQYF. The CDR3 coding sequence is TGCGCCAGCAGCTTGTGGGATCCCGGGACAGGACCTACTAGCACAGATACGCAGTATTTT. Full variable domain (outside the CDR3, taken from reference TRBV5-1 and TRBJ2-3): KAGVTQTPRYLIKTRGQQVTLSCSPISGHRSVSWYQQTPGQGLQFLFEYFSETQRNKGNFPGRFSGRQFSNSRSEMNVSTLELGDSALYLCASSLWDPGTGPTSTDTQYFGPGTRLTVL.

This clone was found a few times. The chain is built from TRBV3-1 (or the pseudogene TRBV3-2) and TRBJ1-5; D is perhaps TRBD1 (5 bases). This CDR3 region has 13 residues. Germline V gene data show CDR1 as LGHDT and CDR2 as YNNKEL (reference sequence). The V gene lost 4 bases and the J gene lost 4 bases, with 8 bases spanning the gap. The CDR3: CASSPGINQPQHF. For the CDR3, the DNA is TGTGCCAGCAGCCCAGGGATTAATCAGCCCCAGCATTTT.

The chain has TRBV6-1 and TRBJ2-3; 8 nucleotides agree with TRBD2. V dropped 6 bases and J dropped 2; count of bases not matched to a gene: 4. Germline CDR1 is MNHNS and CDR2 is SASEGT. The CDR3 consists of 14 residues. DNA for the CDR3: TGTGCCAGCAGCGGCGGGAGGACCACAGATACGCAGTATTTT. Its translation is CASSGGRTTDTQYF.

The J gene is TRBJ2-3, the V gene TRBV5-4, with TRBD2 as a possible D gene (5 bases). V lost 0 bases and J 2 bases, leaving 13 bases between the germline ends. This CDR3 has 16 residues. Germline V gene data show CDR1 as SGHNT and CDR2 as YYREEE (reference sequence). The CDR3 here is CASSLGGVHLTDTQYF. Here the CDR3 DNA reads TGTGCCAGCAGCTTGGGGGGAGTACATCTCACAGATACGCAGTATTTT. Using reference TRBV5-4 and TRBJ2-3 for the parts outside the CDR3, the full variable domain is ETGVTQSPTHLIKTRGQQVTLRCSSQSGHNTVSWYQQALGQGPQFIFQYYREEENGRGNFPPRFSGLQFPNYSSELNVNALELDDSALYLCASSLGGVHLTDTQYFGPGTRLTVL.

The sample holds many counts of this clone. The chain links TRBV7-9 to TRBJ1-4; 8 positions agree with TRBD1. This CDR3 comprises 15 residues. The V gene's germline CDR1 is SEHNR and CDR2 FQNEAQ (reference sequence). The trim removed 4 bases at V and 5 bases at J, leaving 6 bases unmatched. The CDR3 nucleotides are TGTGCCAGCAGCTACCAGGGGGCGCAAAATGAAAAACTGTTTTTT. This sequence encodes CASSYQGAQNEKLFF.

The chain joins TRBV2 to TRBJ2-1; TRBD1 aligns across 9 bases. CDR1 SNHLY and CDR2 FYNNEI come from the germline V gene. The junction had 4 bases not matched to a gene; V was cut back by 6 bases and J by 1 base. The CDR3 runs 15 residues. The CDR3 bases are TGTGCCAGCAGCCGGGACAGGGCTTCCTACAATGAGCAGTTCTTC. It translates to CASSRDRASYNEQFF.

V usage is TRBV2 and J usage is TRBJ2-3, with a weak D call TRBD1 (5 bases). V was trimmed by 4 bases and J by 11 bases, leaving 16 bases between them. The germline V gene has CDR1 SNHLY and CDR2 FYNNEI. CDR3 size: 13 residues. This chain's CDR3 is CASSASRVREQYF. CDR3 bases: TGTGCCAGCAGTGCAAGCAGGGTCAGAGAGCAGTATTTT.

The chain has TRBV5-1 and TRBJ2-1; TRBD2 matches at 12 bases. The germline gives CDR1 SGHRS, CDR2 YFSETQ. The J segment lost 10 bases and the V segment lost 4 bases, leaving 15 bases of the junction unmatched. This CDR3 has 17 residues. DNA of the CDR3: TGCGCCAGCAGCGAGACTAGCGGGAGTGGGGGTGTAAGGGAGCAGTTCTTC. The encoded protein is CASSETSGSGGVREQFF.

This clone was seen once. This rearrangement joins TRBV6-6 to TRBJ1-6; 8 nucleotides align to TRBD1. The germline CDR1 and CDR2 sequences are MNHNY and SVGAGI (reference sequence). Unmatched junction bases numbered 8, after V lost 5 bases and J lost 5 bases. The CDR3 contains 16 residues. The CDR3 region has the DNA TGTGCCAGCAGTCACGGGACAGGAGATCATAATTCACCCCTCCACTTT. It yields the protein CASSHGTGDHNSPLHF.

The gene calls are TRBV7-9 and TRBJ2-1; D gene ambiguous. CDR1 SEHNR and CDR2 FQNEAQ come from the germline V gene (reference sequence). CDR3 length: 18 amino acids. The V end lost 0 bases, the J end lost 6 bases, and 21 bases lay between the germline ends. In DNA form, the CDR3 reads TGTGCCAGCAGCTTAGCGCCTTCCGGCGTAGCTATAGGCAATGAGCAGTTCTTC. This gives the protein CASSLAPSGVAIGNEQFF.

V and J are TRBV10-3 and TRBJ2-3, with TRBD2 matching 8 bases. The germline V gene encodes CDR1 ENHRY and CDR2 SYGVKD. The CDR3 runs 15 residues. The trim removed 1 base at V and 0 bases at J, leaving 0 bases unmatched. CDR3 region: CAISELAGSTDTQYF. Written as DNA, the CDR3 is TGTGCCATCAGTGAGTTAGCGGGAAGCACAGATACGCAGTATTTT.

V gene TRBV6-5 combines with J gene TRBJ2-7, with D perhaps matching TRBD1 (5 bases). The germline V gene encodes CDR1 MNHEY and CDR2 SVGAGI. V was cut by 6 bases and J by 2 bases, with 11 bases left in between. There are 13 residues in the CDR3. CDR3: CASSTPGTYEQYF. The CDR3 DNA is TGTGCCAGCAGCACCCCAGGGACCTACGAGCAGTACTTC.

The chain carries TRBV2 and TRBJ2-7; 9 bases align to TRBD1. From germline, CDR1 is SNHLY and CDR2 FYNNEI. The CDR3 is made up of 13 amino acids. Trimming cost V 6 bases and J 9 bases; bases outside gene matches: 9. The CDR3 bases are TGTGCCAGCAGCCCGGACAGGGGAGGTGGGCAGTACTTC. Translating gives CASSPDRGGGQYF.